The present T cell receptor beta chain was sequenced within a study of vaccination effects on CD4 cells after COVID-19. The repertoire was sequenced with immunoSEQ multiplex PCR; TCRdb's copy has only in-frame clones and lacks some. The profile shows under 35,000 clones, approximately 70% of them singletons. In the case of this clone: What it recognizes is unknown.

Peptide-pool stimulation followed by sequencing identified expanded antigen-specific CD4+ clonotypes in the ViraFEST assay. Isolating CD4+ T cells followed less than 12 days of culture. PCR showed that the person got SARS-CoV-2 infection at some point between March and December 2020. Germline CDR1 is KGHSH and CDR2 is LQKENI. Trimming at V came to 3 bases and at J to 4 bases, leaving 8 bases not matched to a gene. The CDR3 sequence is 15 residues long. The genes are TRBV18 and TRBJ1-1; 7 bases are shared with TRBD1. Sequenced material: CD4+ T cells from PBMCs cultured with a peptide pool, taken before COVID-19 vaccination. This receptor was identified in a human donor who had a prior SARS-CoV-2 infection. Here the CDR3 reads CASSPLTGPGTEAFF. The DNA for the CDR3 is TGTGCCAGCTCACCGCTGACAGGGCCTGGCACTGAAGCTTTCTTT.